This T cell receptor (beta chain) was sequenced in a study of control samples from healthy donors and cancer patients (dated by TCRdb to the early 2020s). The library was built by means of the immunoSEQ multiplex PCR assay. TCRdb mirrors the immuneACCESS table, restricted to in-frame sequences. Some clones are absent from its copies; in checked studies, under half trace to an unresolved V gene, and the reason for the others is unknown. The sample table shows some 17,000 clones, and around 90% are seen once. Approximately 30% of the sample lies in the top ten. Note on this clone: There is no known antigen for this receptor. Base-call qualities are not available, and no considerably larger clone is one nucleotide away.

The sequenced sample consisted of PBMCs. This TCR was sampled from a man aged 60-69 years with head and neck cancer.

The DNA sequence is given as TGTGCCAGCAGTTATGGACAGGGCTACACCTTC. Protein translation: CASSYGQGYTF. The chain was built from TRBV6-6 and TRBJ1-2; TRBD1 is perhaps the D gene, given 6 matching bases. CDR1 MNHNY and CDR2 SVGAGI are derived from the germline V gene (reference sequence). Taken from cysteine to phenylalanine, the CDR3 has 11 residues. Of the read, only the CDR3 DNA is kept; its 33 bases are in frame from base 1. Trimming takes 3 bases from V and 8 bases from J, and the germline ends sit 7 bases apart.